This is a list of T cell receptor beta chains from one sample in a study of T cell clusters in autoimmune cytopenias. From the multiplex PCR reads, TCRdb lists one entry per CDR3 protein and no DNA. Here the sample table reports a few thousand distinct CDR3 sequences. These data also formed part of another study, on T cell repertoires in aging, cancer and after chemotherapy.

Specimen: peripheral blood. Receptor source: a human donor in good health. The CDR3 runs from the conserved cysteine through the conserved F or W. A clone size is listed for some rows: how often the clone was seen (once, few, many), or a class if it is expanded.

v_gene,abundance,j_gene,CDR3aa
TRBV27,medium-sized,TRBJ2-1,CASSLLAGGFKGEQFF
TRBV15,-,TRBJ2-7,CATSWDSGSYEQYF
TRBV12-3/TRBV12-4,medium-sized,TRBJ2-3,CASSLPPTDTQYF
TRBV18,-,TRBJ2-5,CASWGERGETQYF
TRBV10-3,-,TRBJ1-1,CAISVLNTEAFF
TRBV7-9,medium-sized,TRBJ2-7,CASTSGGYEQYF
TRBV7-9,-,TRBJ2-6,CASSPSGTGANVLTF
TRBV11-3,-,TRBJ2-5,CASSTRGRAGQETQYF
TRBV19,medium-sized,TRBJ2-2,CVSGTANTGELFF
TRBV15,medium-sized,TRBJ2-7,CATSRAANSYEQYF
TRBV11-2,-,TRBJ2-1,CASSLIDGGGSSYNEQFF
TRBV5-4,medium-sized,TRBJ2-1,CASSSQTGTYNEQFF
TRBV6-2/TRBV6-3,-,TRBJ1-5,CASSYAGGGVSNQPQHF
TRBV5-6,-,TRBJ2-5,CASSLVATQETQYF
TRBV6-5,medium-sized,TRBJ2-5,CASSYGGRSETQYF
TRBV5-6,medium-sized,TRBJ2-7,CASSLDGTYEQYF
TRBV5-6,-,TRBJ1-2,CASSSRGGYNYGYTF
TRBV5-6,medium-sized,TRBJ2-5,CASTGLAFGETQYF
TRBV19,medium-sized,TRBJ2-1,CASSTSGGASTDNEQFF
TRBV19,medium-sized,TRBJ2-2,CASSIGTHVWSGELFF
TRBV10-3,medium-sized,TRBJ1-5,CAISATGDNQPQHF
TRBV6-1,medium-sized,TRBJ2-3,CASSINRGQARFTDTQYF
TRBV6-2/TRBV6-3,medium-sized,TRBJ2-7,CASSYSLAWSSYEQYF
TRBV5-1,-,TRBJ2-1,CASSLIPGGDNEQFF
TRBV5-1,-,TRBJ2-1,CASSLSGDHNEQFF
TRBV11-3,medium-sized,TRBJ1-1,CASSRDGRNTEAFF
TRBV11-3,-,TRBJ2-3,CASSTTGTDTQYF
TRBV5-6,-,TRBJ2-7,CASSSGTALSEQYF
TRBV6-6,-,TRBJ2-7,CASSSNPAGSYEQYF
TRBV13,medium-sized,TRBJ2-1,CASSDGGYAYNEQFF
TRBV12-3/TRBV12-4,medium-sized,TRBJ2-3,CASSLVADTQYF
TRBV19,medium-sized,TRBJ2-3,CASSWGSGGASADTQYF
TRBV12-3/TRBV12-4,-,TRBJ2-1,CASSLGGYLGAEQFF
TRBV6-1,medium-sized,TRBJ1-1,CASSPKTMNTEAFF
TRBV27,medium-sized,TRBJ2-5,CASRATGVGETQYF
TRBV7-2,-,TRBJ1-1,CASSPGGLVEAFF
TRBV27,medium-sized,TRBJ2-5,CASSPGTGGSAETQYF
TRBV19,medium-sized,TRBJ1-1,CASSQGRANTEAFF
TRBV5-6,medium-sized,TRBJ2-7,CASSLGTSGPSPIEQYF
TRBV6-1,medium-sized,TRBJ2-7,CASSELRTSGHEQYF
TRBV7-9,-,TRBJ2-7,CASATDYPPYEQYF
TRBV5-4,-,TRBJ1-1,CASSWGVNTEAFF
TRBV18,-,TRBJ2-5,CASSPGLQETQYF
TRBV5-6,-,TRBJ2-7,CASSYNPAGSYEQYF
TRBV18,-,TRBJ2-2,CASSLKQGTGELFF
TRBV5-4,medium-sized,TRBJ2-6,CASWGGPSSGANVLTF
TRBV29-1,medium-sized,TRBJ2-3,CSVALEVWSDTQYF
TRBV19,medium-sized,TRBJ1-4,CASRDRLGGRREKLFF
TRBV7-9,-,TRBJ1-2,CASSLDRASYGYTF
TRBV7-2,-,TRBJ2-7,CASSSGGTVSYEQYF
TRBV18,-,TRBJ1-2,CASSPWVSDYGYTF
TRBV10-3,-,TRBJ1-2,CAISERGQNYGYTF
TRBV5-4,medium-sized,TRBJ2-3,CASSPEKLVAQYF
TRBV11-3,-,TRBJ1-3,CASSVDRGYGNTIYF
TRBV6-2/TRBV6-3,medium-sized,TRBJ2-3,CASSYSPFGDTQYF
TRBV15,medium-sized,TRBJ1-2,CATQEIHRNGYTF